The rows below give T cell receptor beta chains drawn from one sample of a study of T cells in Graves' hyperthyroidism and ophthalmopathy. Each CDR3 protein is one row after TCRdb ran MiXCR on the multiplex PCR reads. The repertoire holds around 610,000 distinct CDR3 sequences, with roughly 14% as singletons. Sample: blood. The receptors were gathered from a woman aged 40 to 55 with Graves' ophthalmopathy. The CDR3 runs from the conserved cysteine through the conserved F or W. A D gene is named only where the DNA matches it firmly. The listing skips clone size in some rows; elsewhere it reads once, few, many or a size class.

clone_size: many; j_call: TRBJ2-7; v_call: TRBV20-1; d_call: TRBD2; cdr3_aa: CSAREVSSGSYEQYF; cdr3_nt: TGCAGTGCTAGAGAGGTATCTAGCGGGAGTTACGAGCAGTACTTC
clone_size: many; j_call: TRBJ1-1; v_call: TRBV7-3; d_call: -; cdr3_aa: CASSLVAGTGRGTEAFF; cdr3_nt: TGTGCCAGCAGCTTAGTAGCCGGAACGGGTCGGGGAACTGAAGCTTTCTTT
clone_size: -; j_call: TRBJ2-7; v_call: TRBV10-3; d_call: TRBD2; cdr3_aa: CAISESLTGRLYEQYF; cdr3_nt: TGTGCCATCAGTGAGTCCCTTACCGGGAGGCTCTACGAGCAGTACTTC
clone_size: many; j_call: TRBJ2-2; v_call: TRBV12-3/TRBV12-4; d_call: -; cdr3_aa: CASSSLITGKDTGELFF; cdr3_nt: TGTGCCAGCAGTTCCCTCATTACGGGAAAGGACACCGGGGAGCTGTTTTTT
clone_size: many; j_call: TRBJ2-7; v_call: TRBV12-3/TRBV12-4; d_call: -; cdr3_aa: CASRITGSSYEQYF; cdr3_nt: TGTGCCAGCAGGATTACAGGGAGCTCCTACGAGCAGTACTTC
clone_size: many; j_call: TRBJ1-2; v_call: TRBV7-2; d_call: -; cdr3_aa: CASSYRDGLGDGYTF; cdr3_nt: TGTGCCAGCAGCTATCGGGACGGCCTTGGAGATGGCTACACCTTC
clone_size: many; j_call: TRBJ1-1; v_call: TRBV5-5; d_call: -; cdr3_aa: CASSLEATEAFF; cdr3_nt: TGTGCCAGCAGCTTGGAGGCCACTGAAGCTTTCTTT
clone_size: many; j_call: TRBJ1-5; v_call: TRBV19; d_call: TRBD1; cdr3_aa: CASSRDREGNQPQHF; cdr3_nt: TGTGCCAGTAGTAGGGACAGGGAGGGCAATCAGCCCCAGCATTTT
clone_size: many; j_call: TRBJ2-2; v_call: TRBV6-2/TRBV6-3; d_call: TRBD2; cdr3_aa: CASSTGLAPGELFF; cdr3_nt: TGTGCCAGCAGTACGGGACTAGCTCCCGGGGAGCTGTTTTTT
clone_size: many; j_call: TRBJ1-2; v_call: TRBV6-5; d_call: -; cdr3_aa: CASSYSRGEVYGYTF; cdr3_nt: TGTGCCAGCAGTTACTCGAGAGGAGAGGTCTATGGCTACACCTTC
clone_size: many; j_call: TRBJ1-2; v_call: TRBV12-3/TRBV12-4; d_call: -; cdr3_aa: CASSQAAGFEYGYTF; cdr3_nt: TGTGCCAGCAGCCAAGCTGCAGGGTTTGAGTATGGCTACACCTTC
clone_size: -; j_call: TRBJ2-3; v_call: TRBV5-1; d_call: -; cdr3_aa: CASSWIGGLSTDTQYF; cdr3_nt: TGCGCCAGCAGCTGGATAGGGGGGCTTAGCACAGATACGCAGTATTTT
clone_size: many; j_call: TRBJ2-2; v_call: TRBV27; d_call: TRBD1; cdr3_aa: CASRDRPNTGELFF; cdr3_nt: TGTGCCAGTCGGGACAGGCCGAACACCGGGGAGCTGTTTTTT
clone_size: many; j_call: TRBJ2-5; v_call: TRBV20-1; d_call: TRBD1; cdr3_aa: CSARIRDRELAKTQYF; cdr3_nt: TGCAGTGCTAGAATCCGGGACAGGGAACTAGCAAAGACCCAGTACTTC
clone_size: -; j_call: TRBJ1-2; v_call: TRBV24-1; d_call: TRBD1; cdr3_aa: CATSDPSGGAAGYTF; cdr3_nt: TGTGCCACCAGTGACCCCTCAGGGGGCGCGGCTGGCTACACCTTC
clone_size: few; j_call: TRBJ2-3; v_call: TRBV6-5; d_call: TRBD2; cdr3_aa: CASSYSTAGVTDTQYF; cdr3_nt: TGTGCCAGCAGTTACTCGACAGCGGGAGTCACAGATACGCAGTATTTT
clone_size: many; j_call: TRBJ2-2; v_call: TRBV7-8; d_call: TRBD2; cdr3_aa: CASSPRGSGSTGELFF; cdr3_nt: TGTGCCAGCAGCCCACGGGGTAGCGGGAGCACCGGGGAGCTGTTTTTT
clone_size: many; j_call: TRBJ2-2; v_call: TRBV19; d_call: TRBD2; cdr3_aa: CASRASGSAFANTGELFF; cdr3_nt: TGTGCCAGTCGGGCTAGCGGGAGCGCTTTTGCGAACACCGGGGAGCTGTTTTTT
clone_size: few; j_call: TRBJ2-2; v_call: TRBV24-1; d_call: TRBD1; cdr3_aa: CATSDRQGGFVGELFF; cdr3_nt: TGTGCCACCAGTGATCGACAGGGGGGATTTGTCGGGGAGCTGTTTTTT
clone_size: -; j_call: TRBJ2-7; v_call: TRBV9; d_call: -; cdr3_aa: CASSVVGGDEQYF; cdr3_nt: TGTGCCAGCAGCGTAGTGGGAGGTGACGAGCAGTACTTC
clone_size: many; j_call: TRBJ2-2; v_call: TRBV11-1; d_call: TRBD2; cdr3_aa: CASSALAGGELFF; cdr3_nt: TGTGCCAGCAGCGCCCTAGCGGGAGGGGAGCTGTTTTTT
clone_size: many; j_call: TRBJ2-2; v_call: TRBV7-2; d_call: -; cdr3_aa: CASRPDSNTGELFF; cdr3_nt: TGTGCCAGCAGACCTGATTCGAACACCGGGGAGCTGTTTTTT
clone_size: many; j_call: TRBJ1-2; v_call: TRBV5-1; d_call: -; cdr3_aa: CASSQADGRYGYTF; cdr3_nt: TGCGCCAGCAGCCAGGCGGACGGACGCTATGGCTACACCTTC
clone_size: few; j_call: TRBJ2-5; v_call: TRBV28; d_call: -; cdr3_aa: CASSPRIRAETQYF; cdr3_nt: TGTGCCAGCAGTCCAAGGATCAGGGCAGAGACCCAGTACTTC
clone_size: many; j_call: TRBJ2-5; v_call: TRBV9; d_call: -; cdr3_aa: CASSDGGGIQETQYF; cdr3_nt: TGTGCCAGCAGCGATGGGGGTGGGATCCAAGAGACCCAGTACTTC
clone_size: few; j_call: TRBJ2-7; v_call: TRBV18; d_call: TRBD2; cdr3_aa: CASRLAGETYEQYF; cdr3_nt: TGTGCCAGCAGACTAGCGGGAGAAACCTACGAGCAGTACTTC
clone_size: -; j_call: TRBJ2-2; v_call: TRBV6-1; d_call: -; cdr3_aa: CASRPADRVTGELFF; cdr3_nt: TGTGCCAGCAGGCCAGCCGACAGAGTCACCGGGGAGCTGTTTTTT
clone_size: many; j_call: TRBJ2-5; v_call: TRBV12-3/TRBV12-4; d_call: -; cdr3_aa: CASSLTNEETQYF; cdr3_nt: TGTGCCAGCAGTTTAACTAACGAAGAGACCCAGTACTTC
clone_size: many; j_call: TRBJ2-2; v_call: TRBV29-1; d_call: -; cdr3_aa: CSVEESTTGELFF; cdr3_nt: TGCAGCGTTGAAGAGAGTACCACCGGGGAGCTGTTTTTT
clone_size: many; j_call: TRBJ2-1; v_call: TRBV12-3/TRBV12-4; d_call: TRBD2; cdr3_aa: CASSLGGSGRAKYEQFF; cdr3_nt: TGTGCCAGCAGTTTAGGGGGTAGCGGGAGGGCCAAGTATGAGCAGTTCTTC
clone_size: many; j_call: TRBJ2-2; v_call: TRBV7-6; d_call: -; cdr3_aa: CASSPFDARANTGELFF; cdr3_nt: TGTGCCAGCAGCCCCTTCGACGCGAGGGCGAACACCGGGGAGCTGTTTTTT
clone_size: -; j_call: TRBJ2-5; v_call: TRBV6-1; d_call: TRBD1; cdr3_aa: CASSPTGGYNTKETQYF; cdr3_nt: TGTGCCAGCAGTCCGACAGGGGGCTATAATACGAAAGAGACCCAGTACTTC
clone_size: -; j_call: TRBJ2-5; v_call: TRBV29-1; d_call: TRBD2; cdr3_aa: CSVVPTGGGQETQYF; cdr3_nt: TGCAGCGTTGTCCCGACCGGGGGGGGGCAAGAGACCCAGTACTTC
clone_size: few; j_call: TRBJ2-2; v_call: TRBV30; d_call: -; cdr3_aa: CAWSGANTGELFF; cdr3_nt: TGTGCCTGGAGTGGGGCTAACACCGGGGAGCTGTTTTTT
clone_size: many; j_call: TRBJ2-5; v_call: TRBV12-3/TRBV12-4; d_call: TRBD2; cdr3_aa: CASSLTSGRAETQYF; cdr3_nt: TGTGCCAGCAGCCTGACTAGCGGGAGGGCAGAGACCCAGTACTTC
clone_size: few; j_call: TRBJ2-7; v_call: TRBV11-2; d_call: -; cdr3_aa: CASSLYLLSYEQYF; cdr3_nt: TGTGCCAGCAGCTTATATTTACTATCCTACGAGCAGTACTTC
clone_size: many; j_call: TRBJ1-1; v_call: TRBV29-1; d_call: TRBD1; cdr3_aa: CSVEGQGARRNTEAFF; cdr3_nt: TGCAGCGTTGAAGGCCAGGGGGCGCGGAGGAACACTGAAGCTTTCTTT
clone_size: many; j_call: TRBJ2-7; v_call: TRBV20-1; d_call: -; cdr3_aa: CSASLPGPPYEQYF; cdr3_nt: TGCAGTGCTAGTCTACCGGGACCTCCCTACGAGCAGTACTTC
clone_size: -; j_call: TRBJ1-1; v_call: TRBV11-1; d_call: -; cdr3_aa: CASSANHGTSRDTEAFF; cdr3_nt: TGTGCCAGCAGCGCGAACCACGGGACCTCAAGGGACACTGAAGCTTTCTTT
clone_size: few; j_call: TRBJ2-7; v_call: TRBV10-1; d_call: -; cdr3_aa: CASSESAGYEQYF; cdr3_nt: TGCGCCAGCAGTGAGTCGGCGGGCTACGAGCAGTACTTC
clone_size: few; j_call: TRBJ1-5; v_call: TRBV18; d_call: -; cdr3_aa: CASSPEGGSQPQHF; cdr3_nt: TGTGCCAGCTCCCCTGAGGGCGGTAGTCAGCCCCAGCATTTT
clone_size: few; j_call: TRBJ2-7; v_call: TRBV19; d_call: TRBD1; cdr3_aa: CASSMGGRGLPYEQYF; cdr3_nt: TGTGCCAGTAGTATGGGGGGCAGGGGGCTGCCCTACGAGCAGTACTTC
clone_size: many; j_call: TRBJ1-3; v_call: TRBV4-1; d_call: -; cdr3_aa: CASSQQVGRGNTIYF; cdr3_nt: TGCGCCAGCAGCCAACAGGTGGGGCGAGGAAACACCATATATTTT
clone_size: many; j_call: TRBJ2-4; v_call: TRBV7-3; d_call: -; cdr3_aa: CASSLTTDPGDIQYF; cdr3_nt: TGTGCCAGCAGCTTAACCACAGATCCCGGGGACATTCAGTACTTC
clone_size: many; j_call: TRBJ2-2; v_call: TRBV7-2; d_call: TRBD1; cdr3_aa: CASRGTGAAGELFF; cdr3_nt: TGTGCCAGCAGGGGGACAGGGGCAGCCGGGGAGCTGTTTTTT
clone_size: many; j_call: TRBJ1-1; v_call: TRBV7-8; d_call: -; cdr3_aa: CASSSPGTMNTEAFF; cdr3_nt: TGTGCCAGCAGCTCACCTGGTACAATGAACACTGAAGCTTTCTTT
clone_size: many; j_call: TRBJ2-7; v_call: TRBV5-1; d_call: -; cdr3_aa: CASSLGTNWLYEQYF; cdr3_nt: TGCGCCAGCAGCTTGGGGACCAATTGGCTCTACGAGCAGTACTTC
clone_size: many; j_call: TRBJ2-1; v_call: TRBV4-2; d_call: -; cdr3_aa: CASSQVAASSYNEQFF; cdr3_nt: TGTGCCAGCAGCCAAGTCGCGGCGAGCTCCTACAATGAGCAGTTCTTC
clone_size: many; j_call: TRBJ2-2; v_call: TRBV5-1; d_call: -; cdr3_aa: CASRPATGELFF; cdr3_nt: TGCGCCAGCAGACCGGCGACCGGGGAGCTGTTTTTT
clone_size: many; j_call: TRBJ2-7; v_call: TRBV9; d_call: TRBD2; cdr3_aa: CASSVSKREPKEQYF; cdr3_nt: TGTGCCAGCAGCGTAAGTAAGCGGGAGCCGAAAGAGCAGTACTTC
clone_size: -; j_call: TRBJ2-7; v_call: TRBV11-3; d_call: TRBD1; cdr3_aa: CASGPGQGNEQYF; cdr3_nt: TGTGCCAGCGGTCCGGGACAGGGCAACGAGCAGTACTTC
clone_size: -; j_call: TRBJ1-2; v_call: TRBV6-1; d_call: TRBD1; cdr3_aa: CASSAGGGNGYTF; cdr3_nt: TGTGCCAGCAGTGCCGGAGGGGGCAATGGCTACACCTTC